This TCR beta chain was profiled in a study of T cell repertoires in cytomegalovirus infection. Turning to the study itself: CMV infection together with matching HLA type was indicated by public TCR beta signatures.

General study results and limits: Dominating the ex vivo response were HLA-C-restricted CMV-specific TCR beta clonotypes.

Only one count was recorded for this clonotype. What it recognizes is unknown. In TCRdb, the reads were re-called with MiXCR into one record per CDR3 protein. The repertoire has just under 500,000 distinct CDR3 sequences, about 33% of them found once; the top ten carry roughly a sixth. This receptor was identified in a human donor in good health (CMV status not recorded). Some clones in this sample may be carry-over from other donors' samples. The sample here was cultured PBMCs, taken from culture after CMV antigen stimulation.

CDR3 amino acids: CASSPQRGLGANVLTF. The CDR3 DNA follows: TGTGCCAGCAGCCCCCAACGGGGGCTTGGGGCCAACGTCCTGACTTTC. This chain connects TRBV7-2 to TRBJ2-6, with D perhaps matching TRBD1 or TRBD2 (6 bases each). Trimming took 5 bases from V and 3 from J, leaving 14 bases between them. The CDR3 spans 16 residues. Germline loops: CDR1 SGHTA, CDR2 FQGNSA.